One T cell receptor beta chain is described in this entry. Its antigen is not known. This specimen belongs to a study of OX40 agonist ivuxolimab in advanced cancers. Turning to the study itself: Patients were roughly 83% male with ages roughly 23 to 79, mean approximately 55.

Study observations and caveats: At 0.1 to 3.0 mg/kg, clonal expansion of CD4+ and CD8+ blood T cells had occurred by week 6.

The J segment lost 2 bases and the V segment lost 0 bases, leaving 6 bases of the junction unmatched. CDR1 and CDR2 (germline): SGHDT, YYEEEE. This CDR3 is 17 amino acids long. The investigators sampled blood at baseline, at cycle 4 day 1, and at cycle 7 day 1. The method was immunoSEQ multiplex PCR; TCRdb's version includes in-frame clones alone and lacks a portion of them. The repertoire holds approximately 94,000 clones, with roughly 90% as singletons. V is TRBV5-6 and J is TRBJ1-4; 8 bases align to TRBD1. The TCR was taken from an adult with an advanced solid tumor such as melanoma, head and neck, liver or kidney cancer. The sequences come from CD4+ or CD8+ T cells sorted from blood, collected in a trial of the OX40 agonist ivuxolimab. For the CDR3, the DNA is TGTGCCAGCAGCTTGGGAGCAGGGGGCTGGACTAATGAAAAACTGTTTTTT. Protein: CASSLGAGGWTNEKLFF.